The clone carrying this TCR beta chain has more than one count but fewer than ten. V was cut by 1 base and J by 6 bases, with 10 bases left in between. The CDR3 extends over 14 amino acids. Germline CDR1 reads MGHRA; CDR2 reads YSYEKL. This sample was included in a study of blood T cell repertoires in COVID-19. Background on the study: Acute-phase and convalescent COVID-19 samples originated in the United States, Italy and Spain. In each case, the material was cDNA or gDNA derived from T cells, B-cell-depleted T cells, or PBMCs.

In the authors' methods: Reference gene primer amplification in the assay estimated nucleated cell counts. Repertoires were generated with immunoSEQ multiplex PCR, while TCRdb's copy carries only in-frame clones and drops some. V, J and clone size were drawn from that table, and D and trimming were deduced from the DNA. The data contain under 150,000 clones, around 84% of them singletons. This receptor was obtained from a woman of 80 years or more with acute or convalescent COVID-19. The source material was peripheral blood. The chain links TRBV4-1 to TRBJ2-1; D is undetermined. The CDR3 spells CASSQGPNANEQFF. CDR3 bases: TGCGCCAGCAGCCAAGGGCCGAACGCCAATGAGCAGTTCTTC.